Following are 12 T cell receptor beta chains from one sample sequenced in a study of cytomegalovirus exposure and HLA in healthy donors. With 60 Vbeta and 13 Jbeta primers, the PCR was carried out. Assay: immunoSEQ multiplex PCR; the TCRdb copy retains only in-frame clones and omits some. Here the sample spans some 70,000 clones, 80% to 90% being singletons. Sequencing input: PBMCs. All receptors come from a human donor in good health.

The chain carries TRBV19 and TRBJ1-5, with 11 bases identical to TRBD1. This CDR3 is built from 15 residues. The J segment lost 8 bases and the V segment lost 9 bases, leaving 12 bases of the junction unmatched. Germline V gene sequence: CDR1 LNHDA, CDR2 SQIVND (reference sequence). This CDR3 reads CASQPDRGLLEPQHF. For the CDR3, the DNA is TGTGCCAGCCAACCGGACAGGGGGCTATTGGAGCCCCAGCATTTT.

The V and J genes are TRBV19 and TRBJ2-2, with D possibly TRBD1 on 5 matching bases. CDR1 and CDR2 from the germline V gene are LNHDA and SQIVND (reference sequence). CDR3 length: 16 amino acids. V lost 6 bases, J lost 2 bases, and 16 bases lay in between. The CDR3: CASRGVGPANTGELFF. CDR3 coding DNA: TGTGCCAGTAGAGGGGTGGGGCCAGCCAACACCGGGGAGCTGTTTTTT.

The CDR3 is CASSDLRYTYEQYF. DNA of the CDR3: TGTGCCAGCAGTGATCTCAGATATACCTACGAGCAGTACTTC. V and J are TRBV6-1 and TRBJ2-7; D unresolved. Looked up from germline, CDR1 is MNHNS and CDR2 is SASEGT. Trimming stripped 3 bases from V and 2 bases from J, with 11 bases between. The CDR3 covers 14 residues.

V and J are TRBV15 and TRBJ2-1; 8 bases fit TRBD2. V lost 1 base to trimming and J lost 4 bases; unmatched junction nucleotides: 3. Germline CDR1 reads LNHNV; CDR2 reads YYDKDF (reference sequence). This CDR3 spans 15 amino acids. The CDR3 nucleotides are TGTGCCACCAGCAGAGGGCGGGGGGCTTACAATGAGCAGTTCTTC. It codes for CATSRGRGAYNEQFF.

As for this clone: Other DNA sequences in this specimen translate into the identical CDR3. V is TRBV10-1 and J is TRBJ2-3; a weak D match, TRBD2 (5 bases). Trimming took off 4 bases at V and 4 bases at J, with 12 bases between the two ends. The germline V gene has CDR1 WNHNN and CDR2 SYGVQD (reference sequence). The CDR3 covers 14 residues. CDR3 DNA: TGCGCCAGCAGTGCTGGGCTAGCCGCAGATACGCAGTATTTT. This sequence encodes CASSAGLAADTQYF.

V and J are TRBV6-5 and TRBJ1-2, with D perhaps matching TRBD1 (5 bases). CDR3 size: 13 residues. Germline assignment: CDR1 MNHEY and CDR2 SVGAGI. V gave up 6 bases and J gave up 7 bases, with 15 bases separating them. The CDR3 spells CASSDGGDGGYTF. Written as DNA, the CDR3 is TGTGCCAGCAGCGACGGAGGGGACGGTGGCTACACCTTC.

The chain is built from TRBV6-5 and TRBJ2-7; tentatively, D is TRBD2 (7 bases). V lost 5 bases and J lost 4, with 15 bases in between. The CDR3 runs to 14 residues. In germline, CDR1 is MNHEY, CDR2 SVGAGI. The CDR3 reads CASSSGTPLYEQYF. CDR3 nucleotides: TGTGCCAGCAGTAGCGGGACACCGCTGTACGAGCAGTACTTC.

In this sample, this clone turned up a few times. The chain recombines TRBV30 with TRBJ2-3; TRBD2 aligns across 12 bases. The V gene's germline CDR1 is GTSNPN and CDR2 SVGIG (reference sequence). After removal of 6 bases from V and 4 bases from J, the junction contained 5 bases not matched to a gene. This CDR3 is 14 amino acids long. CDR3 sequence: CACQLAGGADTQYF. The CDR3 nucleotides are TGTGCCTGTCAACTAGCGGGGGGTGCAGATACGCAGTATTTT. Full variable domain (rest looked up from reference TRBV30 and TRBJ2-3): SQTIHQWPATLVQPVGSPLSLECTVEGTSNPNLYWYRQAAGRGLQLLFYSVGIGQISSEVPQNLSASRPQDRQFILSSKKLLLSDSGFYLCACQLAGGADTQYFGPGTRLTVL.

This clone was found a few times. The chain carries TRBV5-4 and TRBJ2-1, with TRBD1 matching over 8 bases. The V gene's germline CDR1 is SGHNT and CDR2 YYREEE (reference sequence). V dropped 4 bases and J dropped 8; count of bases not matched to a gene: 11. This CDR3 has 15 amino acids. CDR3 sequence (DNA): TGTGCCAGCAGCCCCCTCCAGGGGGCTTCCCATGAGCAGTTCTTC. This encodes CASSPLQGASHEQFF. The entire variable domain, with the rest obtained from reference TRBV5-4 and TRBJ2-1, is as follows: ETGVTQSPTHLIKTRGQQVTLRCSSQSGHNTVSWYQQALGQGPQFIFQYYREEENGRGNFPPRFSGLQFPNYSSELNVNALELDDSALYLCASSPLQGASHEQFFGPGTRLTVL.

V gene TRBV28 combines with J gene TRBJ2-1; 8 bases match TRBD2. CDR1 MDHEN and CDR2 SYDVKM come from the germline V gene. The CDR3 is 15 residues long. Trimming took 7 bases from V and 3 from J; bases not matched to a gene: 8. As DNA, the CDR3 is TGTGCCAGCATCTTTGGTGCGGGGGGCTACAATGAGCAGTTCTTC. Translated: CASIFGAGGYNEQFF.

This chain joins TRBV11-1 and TRBJ1-1; 8 bases map to TRBD1. The CDR3 sequence is 15 residues long. V lost 5 bases, J lost 2 bases, and 7 bases stayed unmatched. Per the germline V gene, CDR1 is SGHAT and CDR2 is FQDESV (reference sequence). The CDR3 loop is CASSHGQGPNTEAFF. For the CDR3, the DNA is TGTGCCAGCAGCCACGGACAGGGCCCCAACACTGAAGCTTTCTTT. The entire variable domain, with the rest obtained from reference TRBV11-1 and TRBJ1-1, is as follows: EAEVAQSPRYKITEKSQAVAFWCDPISGHATLYWYRQILGQGPELLVQFQDESVVDDSQLPKDRFSAERLKGVDSTLKIQPAELGDSAMYLCASSHGQGPNTEAFFGQGTRLTVV.

The V call is TRBV10-2, the J call TRBJ2-7; 9 bases agree with TRBD1. The V gene's germline CDR1 is WSHSY and CDR2 SAAADI. The junction had 11 bases not matched to a gene; V was cut back by 7 bases and J by 1 base. The CDR3 loop spans 16 amino acids. As DNA, the CDR3 is TGCGCCAGCATCGAGACGGGGACAGGGAGGTCCTACGAGCAGTACTTC. Translating gives CASIETGTGRSYEQYF.